The text below deals with one T cell receptor (beta chain). This specimen comes from a study of CD8 T cells in Susac syndrome. RNA in amounts of about 0.5 to 1 ug was reverse transcribed with random hexamers. TCRdb fed the immunoSEQ multiplex PCR reads into MiXCR, producing one record per CDR3 protein. The repertoire holds roughly 200,000 distinct CDR3 sequences, with roughly 94% as singletons. Germline CDR1 SGDLS, CDR2 YYNGEE. Trimming cost V 3 bases and J 11 bases; bases outside gene matches: 6. The CDR3 runs to 14 residues. The specimen was CD4+ T cells from PBMCs. The TCR originated in a human donor with multiple sclerosis. This sequence joins TRBV9 and TRBJ1-6; TRBD1 aligns across 9 bases. The CDR3 DNA reads as TGTGCCAGCAGCGAGGGACAGGGCGTCGCACCCCTCCACTTT. Protein product: CASSEGQGVAPLHF.